Shown below are 26 T cell receptor beta chains from a single sample sequenced in a study of cytomegalovirus exposure and HLA in healthy donors. Researchers ran the PCR with 60 Vbeta and 13 Jbeta primers. Libraries were prepared by immunoSEQ multiplex PCR; TCRdb keeps only in-frame clonotypes and omits some of them. Among more than 100,000 clones listed, about 82% were seen once. Sequenced sample: PBMCs. The source of these receptors is a female donor in good health and CMV-seropositive.

This chain links TRBV2 with TRBJ1-2, with 10 bases aligning to TRBD1. This CDR3 comprises 14 residues. Looked up from germline, CDR1 is SNHLY and CDR2 is FYNNEI. The trim removed 4 bases at V and 5 bases at J, leaving 4 bases unmatched. The CDR3 DNA is TGTGCCAGCAGTGGACAGGGGGCAGGGTATGGCTACACCTTC. Translation gives CASSGQGAGYGYTF.

This chain uses TRBV13 with TRBJ2-2, with 9 positions matching TRBD2. Trimming took 5 bases from V and 6 from J; bases not matched to a gene: 10. Germline loops: CDR1 PRHDT, CDR2 FYEKMQ (reference sequence). This CDR3 is 16 amino acids long. The CDR3 spells CASSPTGTSFAGELFF. CDR3 DNA sequence: TGTGCCAGCAGCCCAACCGGGACTAGCTTCGCCGGGGAGCTGTTTTTT.

The J gene is TRBJ2-5, the V gene TRBV6-1; 8 positions match TRBD2. From germline, CDR1 is MNHNS and CDR2 SASEGT. The CDR3 totals 15 residues. The V segment lost 9 bases and the J segment 2 bases; nucleotides outside the gene matches: 11. The CDR3 nucleotides are TGTGCCAGTGCCTCCGTTAGCGGGGCACAAGAGACCCAGTACTTC. This sequence encodes CASASVSGAQETQYF.

This clone occurred once. The chain carries TRBV4-2 and TRBJ2-2; 7 bases map to TRBD1. CDR3 size: 16 residues. The V and J ends lost 0 bases and 0 bases, in that order; junction bases with no gene match: 1. Germline CDR1 reads LGHNA; CDR2 reads YNFKEQ. The CDR3: CASSQETGTNTGELFF. The DNA of the CDR3 is TGTGCCAGCAGCCAAGAGACAGGGACGAACACCGGGGAGCTGTTTTTT.

This clone was counted only a few times. The chain recombines TRBV4-2 with TRBJ2-7; 11 nucleotides line up with TRBD2. Per germline, CDR1 LGHNA and CDR2 YNFKEQ. Trimming at V came to 1 base and at J to 4 bases, leaving 6 bases not matched to a gene. The CDR3 loop spans 16 amino acids. CDR3 sequence (DNA): TGTGCCAGCAGCCAAGGTTCCGGGACTAGCGGATACGAGCAGTACTTC. It codes for CASSQGSGTSGYEQYF.

This clone was seen more than once but under ten times. The V and J genes are TRBV2 and TRBJ2-5; no firm D call. Germline V gives CDR1 SNHLY, CDR2 FYNNEI. The CDR3 sequence is 11 residues long. V gave up 10 bases and J gave up 5 bases, with 11 bases separating them. This chain's CDR3 is CAINSRETQYF. The CDR3 coding sequence is TGTGCCATTAATTCCCGGGAGACCCAGTACTTC.

In its sample, this clone was seen a few times. V is TRBV7-8 and J is TRBJ2-5; D uncertain. V was shortened by 2 bases and J by 0 bases, with 10 bases between the two germline ends. Germline V CDR1 and CDR2: SGHVS, FQNEAQ. The CDR3 runs 15 residues. Here the CDR3 DNA reads TGTGCCAGCAGCTTAAGAGCCCTCAACCAAGAGACCCAGTACTTC. It codes for CASSLRALNQETQYF.

In nucleotides, the CDR3 is TGTGCCAGCAGTCCGGACAGACGGATCTACGAGCAGTACTTC. This translates into CASSPDRRIYEQYF. The rearrangement links TRBV27 to TRBJ2-7; a weak D match, TRBD1 (6 bases). This CDR3 spans 14 amino acids. CDR1 is MNHEY, CDR2 SMNVEV, per germline (reference sequence). V gave up 5 bases and J gave up 3 bases, with 14 bases separating them.

The chain couples TRBV4-1 to TRBJ1-2, with D perhaps matching TRBD1 (5 bases). CDR1 and CDR2 from the germline V gene are MGHRA and YSYEKL. The CDR3 totals 18 residues. The V and J ends lost 2 bases and 0 bases respectively, with 19 bases between them. The CDR3 nucleotides are TGCGCCAGCAGCCAAATCAGTGGGGGGACGGACACTAACTATGGCTACACCTTC. Its translation is CASSQISGGTDTNYGYTF.

The chain joins TRBV5-1 to TRBJ2-2, with TRBD1 matching 8 bases. Trimming took 0 bases from V and 5 from J; bases not matched to a gene: 0. The CDR3 sequence is 14 residues long. CDR1 and CDR2 from the germline V gene are SGHRS and YFSETQ. CDR3 sequence: CASSLGQGTGELFF. Here the CDR3 DNA reads TGCGCCAGCAGCTTGGGACAGGGGACCGGGGAGCTGTTTTTT.

This chain joins TRBV2 and TRBJ1-5; D gene ambiguous. Germline V gives CDR1 SNHLY, CDR2 FYNNEI. This CDR3 has 12 amino acids. V was shortened by 7 bases and J by 2 bases, with 6 bases between the two germline ends. The CDR3 sequence: CASNQGNQPQHF. DNA for the CDR3: TGTGCCAGCAACCAGGGCAATCAGCCCCAGCATTTT.

Points on this clone: Other DNA sequences from this sample encode an identical CDR3 as well. The rearrangement links TRBV7-3 to TRBJ1-1; possibly TRBD1 for D (5 bases). The germline CDR1 and CDR2 sequences are SGHTA and FQGTGA. Trimming cost V 3 bases and J 0 bases, with 5 bases left between them. The CDR3 spans 13 residues. CDR3 sequence: CASSLTVNTEAFF. The CDR3 DNA reads TGTGCCAGCAGCTTGACAGTGAACACTGAAGCTTTCTTT. The variable domain in full, completed from reference TRBV7-3 and TRBJ1-1, reads GAGVSQTPSNKVTEKGKYVELRCDPISGHTALYWYRQSLGQGPEFLIYFQGTGAADDSGLPNDRFFAVRPEGSVSTLKIQRTERGDSAVYLCASSLTVNTEAFFGQGTRLTVV.

V gene TRBV29-1 combines with J gene TRBJ1-3, with TRBD1 matching 10 bases. The V gene end was trimmed by 6 bases and the J gene end by 6 bases; junction bases not matched to a gene: 11. CDR3 length: 15 amino acids. CDR1 is SQVTM and CDR2 is ANQGSEA in the germline V gene. CDR3 amino acids: CSVTRDRGAENTIYF. CDR3 sequence (DNA): TGCAGCGTCACCCGGGACAGGGGTGCCGAAAACACCATATATTTT.

The chain joins TRBV6-1 to TRBJ2-2; TRBD2 agrees at 15 bases. The CDR3 sequence is 17 residues long. Looked up from germline, CDR1 is MNHNS and CDR2 is SASEGT. V was clipped by 4 bases and J by 4 bases; unmatched bases: 4. The CDR3, as DNA: TGTGCCAGCAGTGGATGGGGACTAGCGGGAGGCACCGGGGAGCTGTTTTTT. Translating it yields CASSGWGLAGGTGELFF.

The chain is built from TRBV10-3 and TRBJ1-2; TRBD1 agrees at 7 bases. Germline V CDR1 and CDR2: ENHRY, SYGVKD. V shed 3 bases, J shed 0 bases, and the junction held 4 bases outside the gene matches. The CDR3 runs 15 residues. In DNA form, the CDR3 reads TGTGCCATCAGTGAACAGGGGCTTGCTAACTATGGCTACACCTTC. It yields the protein CAISEQGLANYGYTF.

The CDR3 DNA follows: TGTGCCAGCAGCTTGAGGGACAGGGATGAAAAACTGTTTTTT. It encodes CASSLRDRDEKLFF. The rearrangement joins TRBV7-7 to TRBJ1-4; 9 positions match TRBD1. Per germline, CDR1 SSHAT and CDR2 FNYEAQ (reference sequence). This CDR3 is 14 amino acids long. With 3 bases clipped from V and 6 bases from J, the junction kept 2 bases outside the gene matches. The variable domain in full, completed from reference TRBV7-7 and TRBJ1-4, reads GAGVSQSPRYKVTKRGQDVTLRCDPISSHATLYWYQQALGQGPEFLTYFNYEAQPDKSGLPSDRFSAERPEGSISTLTIQRTEQRDSAMYRCASSLRDRDEKLFFGSGTQLSVL.

The table lists this clone with a count of one. V gene TRBV7-6 combines with J gene TRBJ1-6; 7 positions agree with TRBD1. Trimming cost V 0 bases and J 7 bases; bases outside gene matches: 15. Germline V gives CDR1 SGHVS, CDR2 FNYEAQ. This CDR3 comprises 19 residues. For the CDR3, the DNA is TGTGCCAGCAGCTTAGCCAAGAAGGGAAAGGGGGCGGAAAATTCACCCCTCCACTTT. This translates into CASSLAKKGKGAENSPLHF. Supplemented by reference TRBV7-6 and TRBJ1-6, the full variable domain reads GAGVSQSPRYKVTKRGQDVALRCDPISGHVSLYWYRQALGQGPEFLTYFNYEAQQDKSGLPNDRFSAERPEGSISTLTIQRTEQRDSAMYRCASSLAKKGKGAENSPLHFGNGTRLTVT.

The chain couples TRBV9 to TRBJ2-1, with D possibly being TRBD1 (5 bases). Trimming shortened V by 4 bases and J by 7 bases, and 12 bases separated the two germline ends. This CDR3 has 13 residues. Per germline, CDR1 SGDLS and CDR2 YYNGEE. Written as DNA, the CDR3 is TGTGCCAGCAGCCCCCCCCCAGGGAATGAGCAGTTCTTC. Translation: CASSPPPGNEQFF.

This clone is a singleton in its sample. V is TRBV6-5 and J is TRBJ2-5; 11 bases match TRBD2. The ends lost 6 bases at V and 1 base at J; junction bases unmatched: 4. CDR3 size: 15 residues. From germline, CDR1 is MNHEY and CDR2 SVGAGI. The CDR3 loop reads CASRVAGGRQETQYF. The CDR3 bases are TGTGCCAGCAGGGTAGCGGGGGGGCGCCAAGAGACCCAGTACTTC.

A note on this clone: This sample includes further DNA sequences coding for the same CDR3. The rearrangement joins TRBV18 to TRBJ2-7; no firm D call. The CDR3 loop spans 14 amino acids. V lost 3 bases and J 1 base, leaving 10 bases between the germline ends. Germline V gene sequence: CDR1 KGHSH, CDR2 LQKENI. The CDR3 here is CASSPTSESYEQYF. Written as DNA, the CDR3 is TGTGCCAGCTCACCCACCTCAGAATCCTACGAGCAGTACTTC.

The V gene is TRBV30, the J gene TRBJ2-7; D possibly corresponds to TRBD1 (6 bases). V dropped 3 bases and J dropped 0 bases, with 18 bases sitting between them. Germline loops: CDR1 GTSNPN, CDR2 SVGIG (reference sequence). The CDR3 covers 16 residues. CDR3: CAWSNSRDTSSYEQYF. The CDR3 region has the DNA TGTGCCTGGAGCAACAGCCGGGACACGAGCTCCTACGAGCAGTACTTC. Drawing the rest from reference TRBV30 and TRBJ2-7, the complete variable domain is SQTIHQWPATLVQPVGSPLSLECTVEGTSNPNLYWYRQAAGRGLQLLFYSVGIGQISSEVPQNLSASRPQDRQFILSSKKLLLSDSGFYLCAWSNSRDTSSYEQYFGPGTRLTVT.

The CDR3 DNA follows: TGCGCCAGCAGGGGACAGGGGAATTTCGTTGAAAAACTGTTTTTT. Translated: CASRGQGNFVEKLFF. The chain employs TRBV5-1 and TRBJ1-4, with 10 positions matching TRBD1. CDR1 is SGHRS, CDR2 YFSETQ, per germline. With V trimmed by 5 bases and J by 7 bases, 8 bases remained unmatched. The CDR3 runs to 15 residues.

The rearrangement links TRBV9 to TRBJ2-3; D ambiguous. There are 13 residues in the CDR3. Germline V gene lookup returns CDR1 SGDLS and CDR2 YYNGEE. V was pared by 4 bases and J by 2 bases, with 8 bases between. The CDR3 sequence: CASSPAPTDTQYF. For the CDR3, the DNA is TGTGCCAGCAGCCCCGCGCCCACAGATACGCAGTATTTT.

This clone was observed a single time. The chain recombines TRBV9 with TRBJ1-1; no clear D. Per germline, CDR1 SGDLS and CDR2 YYNGEE. Trimming pared 4 bases from V and 3 bases from J, leaving 19 bases between. CDR3 length: 16 amino acids. DNA of the CDR3: TGTGCCAGCAGCCCCGACCCCCGGAGGCCATACACTGAAGCTTTCTTT. Protein product: CASSPDPRRPYTEAFF. The whole variable domain, filled in from reference TRBV9 and TRBJ1-1, reads DSGVTQTPKHLITATGQRVTLRCSPRSGDLSVYWYQQSLDQGLQFLIQYYNGEERAKGNILERFSAQQFPDLHSELNLSSLELGDSALYFCASSPDPRRPYTEAFFGQGTRLTVV.

The V gene is TRBV13, the J gene TRBJ1-4; 7 nucleotides agree with TRBD1. V dropped 4 bases and J dropped 8; count of bases not matched to a gene: 7. Per germline, CDR1 PRHDT and CDR2 FYEKMQ (reference sequence). The CDR3 runs 14 residues. The chain's CDR3 is CASSSTGMEEKLFF. CDR3 in DNA: TGTGCCAGCAGCTCGACAGGGATGGAGGAAAAACTGTTTTTT.

This clone was found once. V gene TRBV19 combines with J gene TRBJ1-2; D unresolved. V lost 4 bases and J 0 bases, leaving 6 bases between the germline ends. Germline assignment: CDR1 LNHDA and CDR2 SQIVND (reference sequence). The CDR3 is 13 amino acids. CDR3 protein: CASSTRANYGYTF. In DNA form, the CDR3 reads TGTGCCAGTAGTACAAGAGCTAACTATGGCTACACCTTC.